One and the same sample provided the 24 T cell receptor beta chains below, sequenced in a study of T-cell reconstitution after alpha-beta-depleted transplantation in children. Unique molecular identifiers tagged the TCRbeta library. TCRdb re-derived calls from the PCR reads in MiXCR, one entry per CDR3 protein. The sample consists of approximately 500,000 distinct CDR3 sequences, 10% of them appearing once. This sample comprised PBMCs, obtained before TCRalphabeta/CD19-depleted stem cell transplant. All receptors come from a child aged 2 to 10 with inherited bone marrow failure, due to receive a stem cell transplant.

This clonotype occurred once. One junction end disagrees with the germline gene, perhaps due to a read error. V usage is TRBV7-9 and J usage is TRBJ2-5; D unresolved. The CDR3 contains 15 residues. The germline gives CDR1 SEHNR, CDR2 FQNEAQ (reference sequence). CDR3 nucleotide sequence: TGTGCCAGCATCTTAGTGGGCCTTTTACAAGAGACCCAGTACTTC. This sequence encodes CASILVGLLQETQYF.

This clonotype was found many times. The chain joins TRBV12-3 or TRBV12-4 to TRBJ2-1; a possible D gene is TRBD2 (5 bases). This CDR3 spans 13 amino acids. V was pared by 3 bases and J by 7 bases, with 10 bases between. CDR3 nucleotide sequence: TGTGCCAGCAGTTTTGGACTCCCTAATGAGCAGTTCTTC. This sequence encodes CASSFGLPNEQFF.

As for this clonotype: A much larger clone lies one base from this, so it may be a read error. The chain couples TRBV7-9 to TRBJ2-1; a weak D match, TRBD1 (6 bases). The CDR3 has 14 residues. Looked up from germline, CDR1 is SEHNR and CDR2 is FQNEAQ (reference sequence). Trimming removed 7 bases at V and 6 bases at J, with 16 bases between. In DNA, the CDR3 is TGTGCCAGCACCTTGAGTGCAGGGGCCAATGAGCAGTTCTTC. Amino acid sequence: CASTLSAGANEQFF. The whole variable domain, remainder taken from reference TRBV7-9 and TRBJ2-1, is DTGVSQNPRHKITKRGQNVTFRCDPISEHNRLYWYRQTLGQGPEFLTYFQNEAQLEKSRLLSDRFSAERPKGSFSTLEIQRTEQGDSAMYLCASTLSAGANEQFFGPGTRLTVL.

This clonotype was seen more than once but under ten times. The CDR3 loop is CASGLGSGYNEQFF. CDR3 bases: TGTGCTAGTGGTTTGGGAAGCGGATACAATGAGCAGTTCTTC. This chain links TRBV12-5 with TRBJ2-1, with D perhaps matching TRBD2 (5 bases). Trimming left V 1 base short and J 4 bases short, with 8 bases between. Germline-derived CDR1 and CDR2 are LGHNT and FRNRAP. The CDR3 is 14 residues long.

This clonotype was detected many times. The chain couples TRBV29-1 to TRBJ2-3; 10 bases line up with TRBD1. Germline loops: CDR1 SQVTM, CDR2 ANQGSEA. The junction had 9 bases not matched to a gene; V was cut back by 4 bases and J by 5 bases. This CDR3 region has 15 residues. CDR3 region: CSVGGGTGAGDTQYF. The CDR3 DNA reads TGCAGCGTTGGAGGCGGGACAGGGGCGGGAGATACGCAGTATTTT.

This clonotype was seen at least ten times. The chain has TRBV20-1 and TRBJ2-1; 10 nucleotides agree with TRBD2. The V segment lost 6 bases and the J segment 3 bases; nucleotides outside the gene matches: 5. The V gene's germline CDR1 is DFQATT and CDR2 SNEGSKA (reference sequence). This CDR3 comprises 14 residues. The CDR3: CSATGTSDYNEQFF. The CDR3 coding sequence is TGCAGTGCAACCGGGACTAGCGACTACAATGAGCAGTTCTTC.

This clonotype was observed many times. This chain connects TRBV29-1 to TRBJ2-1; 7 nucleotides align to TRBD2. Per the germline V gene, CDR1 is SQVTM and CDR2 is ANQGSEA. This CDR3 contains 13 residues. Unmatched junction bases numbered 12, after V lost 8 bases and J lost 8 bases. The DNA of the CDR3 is TGCAGCACCCGGGACTACTTTATCGATGAGCAGTTCTTC. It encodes CSTRDYFIDEQFF.

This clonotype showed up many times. As DNA, the CDR3 is TGTGCCAGCAGTTTACAGGGGAACGGGGAGCTGTTTTTT. Its protein is CASSLQGNGELFF. This sequence joins TRBV27 and TRBJ2-2, with a tentative D call TRBD1 (6 bases). V was pared by 2 bases and J by 7 bases, with 8 bases between. The CDR3 covers 13 residues. Per germline, CDR1 MNHEY and CDR2 SMNVEV (reference sequence).

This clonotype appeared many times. The CDR3 region is CASSQGAGEAEQFF. The CDR3 DNA is TGTGCCAGCAGCCAAGGGGCCGGGGAAGCTGAGCAGTTCTTC. V gene TRBV3-1 combines with J gene TRBJ2-1, with D tentatively TRBD2 (5 bases). The CDR3 totals 14 residues. Per germline, CDR1 LGHDT and CDR2 YNNKEL (reference sequence). V was pared by 1 base and J by 9 bases, with 13 bases between.

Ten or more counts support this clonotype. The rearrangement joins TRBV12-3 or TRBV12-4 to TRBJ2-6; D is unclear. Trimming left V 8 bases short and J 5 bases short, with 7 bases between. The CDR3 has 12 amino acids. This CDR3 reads CASRARANVLTF. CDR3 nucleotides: TGTGCCAGCCGGGCCCGGGCCAACGTCCTGACTTTC.

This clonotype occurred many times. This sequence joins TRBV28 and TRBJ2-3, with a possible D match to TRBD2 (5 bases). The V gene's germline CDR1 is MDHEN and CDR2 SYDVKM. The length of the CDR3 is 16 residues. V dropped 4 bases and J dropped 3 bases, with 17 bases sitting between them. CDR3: CASSSSWTGKTDTQYF. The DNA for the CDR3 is TGTGCCAGCAGTTCCTCCTGGACTGGGAAGACAGATACGCAGTATTTT.

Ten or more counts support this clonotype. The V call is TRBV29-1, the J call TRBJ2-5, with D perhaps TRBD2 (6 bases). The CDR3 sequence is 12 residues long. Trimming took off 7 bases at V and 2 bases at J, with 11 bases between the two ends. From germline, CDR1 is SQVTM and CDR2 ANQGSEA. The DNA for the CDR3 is TGCAGCGGGAGGGGACTTCAAGAGACCCAGTACTTC. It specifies CSGRGLQETQYF.

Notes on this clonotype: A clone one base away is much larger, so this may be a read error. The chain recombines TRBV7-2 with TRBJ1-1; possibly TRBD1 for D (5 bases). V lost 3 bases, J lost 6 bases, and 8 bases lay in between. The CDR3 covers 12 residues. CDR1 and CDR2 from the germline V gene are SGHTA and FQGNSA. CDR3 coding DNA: TGTGCCAGCAGCTTGATGGGGGCTGAAGCTTTCTTT. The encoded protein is CASSLMGAEAFF.

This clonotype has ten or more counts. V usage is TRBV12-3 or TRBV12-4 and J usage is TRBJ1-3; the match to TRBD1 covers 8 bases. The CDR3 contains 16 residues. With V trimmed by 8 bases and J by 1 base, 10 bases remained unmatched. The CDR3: CASGRGTGLSGNTIYF. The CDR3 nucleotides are TGTGCCAGCGGTAGAGGGACAGGTCTTTCTGGAAACACCATATATTTT.

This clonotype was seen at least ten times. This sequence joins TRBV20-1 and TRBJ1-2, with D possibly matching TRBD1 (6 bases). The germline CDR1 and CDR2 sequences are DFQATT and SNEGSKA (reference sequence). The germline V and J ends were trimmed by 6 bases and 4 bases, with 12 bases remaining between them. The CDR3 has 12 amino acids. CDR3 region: CSADTGFYGYTF. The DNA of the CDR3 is TGCAGTGCCGATACAGGGTTCTATGGCTACACCTTC.

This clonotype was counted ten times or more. CDR3 amino acids: CASTLGRSSYEQYF. CDR3 in DNA: TGTGCCAGCACCCTTGGGAGAAGCTCCTACGAGCAGTACTTC. The rearrangement joins TRBV12-3 or TRBV12-4 to TRBJ2-7; TRBD2 might be the D (5 bases). This CDR3 has 14 residues. Trimming stripped 7 bases from V and 0 bases from J, with 13 bases between.

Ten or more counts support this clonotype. The CDR3 coding sequence is TGTGCCAGCAGTCCATTTACAGTTTCTCTAGCCAAAAACATTCAGTACTTC. Its translation: CASSPFTVSLAKNIQYF. This rearrangement joins TRBV27 to TRBJ2-4, with D uncertain. The germline V gene encodes CDR1 MNHEY and CDR2 SMNVEV (reference sequence). The V end was cut by 5 bases, the J end by 0 bases, with 17 bases between. The length of the CDR3 is 17 residues.

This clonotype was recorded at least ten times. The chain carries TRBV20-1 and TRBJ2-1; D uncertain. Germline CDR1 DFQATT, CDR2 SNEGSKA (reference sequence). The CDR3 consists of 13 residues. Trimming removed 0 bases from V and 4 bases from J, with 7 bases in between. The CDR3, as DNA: TGCAGTGCTAGAGATTCCGCGTACAATGAGCAGTTCTTC. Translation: CSARDSAYNEQFF.

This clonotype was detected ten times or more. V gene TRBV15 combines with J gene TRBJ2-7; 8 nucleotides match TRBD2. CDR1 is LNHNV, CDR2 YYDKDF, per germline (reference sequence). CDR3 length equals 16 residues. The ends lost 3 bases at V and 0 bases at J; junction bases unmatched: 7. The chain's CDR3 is CATSRVASGFSYEQYF. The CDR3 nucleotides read TGTGCCACCAGCAGGGTCGCTAGCGGGTTCTCCTACGAGCAGTACTTC.

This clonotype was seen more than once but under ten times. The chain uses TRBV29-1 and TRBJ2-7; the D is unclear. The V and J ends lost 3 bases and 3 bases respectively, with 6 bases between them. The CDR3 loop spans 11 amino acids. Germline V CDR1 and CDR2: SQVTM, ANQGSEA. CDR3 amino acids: CSVEGNYEQYF. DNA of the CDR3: TGCAGCGTTGAGGGGAACTACGAGCAGTACTTC.

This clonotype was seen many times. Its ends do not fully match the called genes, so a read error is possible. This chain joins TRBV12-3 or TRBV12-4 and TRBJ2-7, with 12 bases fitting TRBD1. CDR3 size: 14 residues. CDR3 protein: CASSLGDRGHELYF. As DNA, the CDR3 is TGTGCCAGCAGTTTAGGGGACAGGGGGCACGAGCTGTACTTC.

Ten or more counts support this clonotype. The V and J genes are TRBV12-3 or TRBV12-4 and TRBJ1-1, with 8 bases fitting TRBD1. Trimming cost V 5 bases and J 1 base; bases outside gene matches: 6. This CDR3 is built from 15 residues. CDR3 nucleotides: TGTGCCAGCAGTCAGGGGGCACGGGGGAACACTGAAGCTTTCTTT. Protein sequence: CASSQGARGNTEAFF.

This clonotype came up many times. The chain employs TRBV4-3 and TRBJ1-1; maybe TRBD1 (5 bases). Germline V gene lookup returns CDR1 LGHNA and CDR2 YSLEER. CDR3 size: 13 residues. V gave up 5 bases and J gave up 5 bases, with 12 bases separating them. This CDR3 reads CASSSTGRTEAFF. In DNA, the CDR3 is TGCGCCAGCAGCTCAACAGGACGGACTGAAGCTTTCTTT.

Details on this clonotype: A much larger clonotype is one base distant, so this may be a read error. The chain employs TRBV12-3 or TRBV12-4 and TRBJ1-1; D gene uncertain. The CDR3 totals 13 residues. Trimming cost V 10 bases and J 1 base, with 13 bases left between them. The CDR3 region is CATKRLTNTEAFF. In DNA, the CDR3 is TGTGCCACCAAGCGGTTGACGAACACTGAAGCTTTCTTT.